Each of the 24 T cell receptor beta chains below was sequenced from the same sample in a study of cytomegalovirus exposure and HLA in healthy donors. PCR involved 60 Vbeta and 13 Jbeta primers. Produced via immunoSEQ multiplex PCR; TCRdb's table is partial and in-frame only. This table holds about 180,000 clones, 76% found once. The sample was PBMCs. The receptors stem from a man younger than 35 in good health and CMV-seronegative.

This clone was seen a few times. V and J are TRBV5-4 and TRBJ1-1; TRBD1 might be the D (5 bases). The CDR3 totals 14 residues. Germline-derived CDR1 and CDR2 are SGHNT and YYREEE (reference sequence). Trimming took off 3 bases at V and 1 base at J, with 10 bases between the two ends. CDR3 sequence reads: CASSWPTGNTEAFF. CDR3 coding DNA: TGTGCCAGCAGCTGGCCCACAGGGAACACTGAAGCTTTCTTT.

The rearrangement joins TRBV4-1 to TRBJ1-4, with 7 positions matching TRBD1. The CDR3 spans 15 residues. J gave up 9 bases and V 4 bases, and 11 bases lay outside the gene matches. Germline V CDR1 and CDR2: MGHRA, YSYEKL. The CDR3 DNA is TGCGCCAGCAGCCCGGCAGGGCAGGGGGAGAAAAAACTGTTTTTT. It encodes CASSPAGQGEKKLFF.

The V gene is TRBV29-1, the J gene TRBJ1-1, with D unresolved. The CDR3 runs 13 residues. The V end was cut by 6 bases, the J end by 9 bases, with 20 bases between. The germline V gene has CDR1 SQVTM and CDR2 ANQGSEA. The CDR3 sequence: CSVFGSVQGKAFF. CDR3 coding DNA: TGCAGCGTCTTCGGCAGCGTCCAAGGAAAAGCTTTCTTT.

The chain is built from TRBV11-2 and TRBJ2-5; 7 nucleotides line up with TRBD1. Looked up from germline, CDR1 is SGHAT and CDR2 is FQNNGV. This CDR3 comprises 13 residues. The V and J ends lost 1 base and 5 bases, in that order; junction bases with no gene match: 1. CDR3 bases: TGTGCCAGCAGCTTAGTCAGGGGGGAGACCCAGTACTTC. It codes for CASSLVRGETQYF.

V and J are TRBV7-9 and TRBJ1-6, with D maybe TRBD1 (6 bases). This CDR3 is built from 14 residues. Germline V gives CDR1 SEHNR, CDR2 FQNEAQ (reference sequence). Deletions cut 5 bases from V and 10 bases from J, with 15 bases between. This CDR3 reads CASSPLRGGSPLHF. The CDR3 nucleotides are TGTGCCAGCAGCCCGTTAAGGGGGGGGTCACCCCTCCACTTT.

This chain links TRBV7-2 with TRBJ1-5; 8 bases match TRBD1. V gave up 5 bases and J gave up 3 bases; unmatched junction bases: 6. The CDR3 totals 15 residues. Germline assignment: CDR1 SGHTA and CDR2 FQGNSA. The CDR3, as DNA: TGTGCCAGCAGCCTCACAGGGGGGTCCAATCAGCCCCAGCATTTT. Translating gives CASSLTGGSNQPQHF.

This clone was detected only a few times. The chain has TRBV6-1 and TRBJ1-5; D perhaps matches TRBD1 (6 bases). Trimming removed 7 bases at V and 5 bases at J, with 18 bases between. The CDR3 length is 15 residues. Germline CDR1 is MNHNS and CDR2 is SASEGT. The CDR3 coding sequence is TGTGCCAGCACTACAGGGACGAGGGTGGATCAGCCCCAGCATTTT. It is translated as CASTTGTRVDQPQHF.

The chain links TRBV11-2 to TRBJ1-2; 7 nucleotides line up with TRBD1. J gave up 8 bases and V 7 bases, and 13 bases lay outside the gene matches. Germline V gene sequence: CDR1 SGHAT, CDR2 FQNNGV. CDR3 length: 14 residues. The CDR3 bases are TGTGCCAGCAACCCAGTTCCAGGGGGGCACGGCTACACCTTC. This translates into CASNPVPGGHGYTF.

The CDR3: CASSPPGIQSPLHF. CDR3 sequence (DNA): TGTGCCAGCAGTCCACCAGGGATACAGTCACCCCTCCACTTT. The rearrangement joins TRBV6-1 to TRBJ1-6; TRBD1 might be the D (5 bases). Germline CDR1 is MNHNS and CDR2 is SASEGT. The CDR3 length is 14 residues. V shed 5 bases and J shed 10 bases, with 15 bases lying between them.

The chain is built from TRBV6-6 and TRBJ1-1; D call uncertain. The CDR3 sequence is 13 residues long. Germline V gene lookup returns CDR1 MNHNY and CDR2 SVGAGI (reference sequence). V shed 5 bases and J shed 7 bases, with 14 bases lying between them. The CDR3 DNA sequence: TGTGCCAGCAGTGAGGGCGTCAGCAGTGAAGCTTTCTTT. This gives the protein CASSEGVSSEAFF.

This clone was observed a handful of times. V usage is TRBV6-5 and J usage is TRBJ1-3, with unresolved D. Trimming took 3 bases from V and 2 from J, leaving 11 bases between them. The CDR3 sequence is 15 residues long. Germline V gene sequence: CDR1 MNHEY, CDR2 SVGAGI. The CDR3 sequence: CASSYLGRPGNTIYF. For the CDR3, the DNA is TGTGCCAGCAGTTATCTCGGGAGGCCTGGAAACACCATATATTTT.

This clone has more than one count but fewer than ten. The chain links TRBV2 to TRBJ2-7; 8 bases are a match to TRBD2. V trimming: 5 bases; J trimming: 6 bases; junction bases outside the gene matches: 9. This CDR3 has 14 amino acids. CDR1 SNHLY and CDR2 FYNNEI come from the germline V gene. The CDR3 nucleotides are TGTGCCAGCAGTAGGGAGCGGGGGAGTCTCGAGCAGTACTTC. This codes for CASSRERGSLEQYF. Based on the CDR3 plus reference TRBV2 and TRBJ2-7, the full variable domain is EPEVTQTPSHQVTQMGQEVILRCVPISNHLYFYWYRQILGQKVEFLVSFYNNEISEKSEIFDDQFSVERPDGSNFTLKIRSTKLEDSAMYFCASSRERGSLEQYFGPGTRLTVT.

The V gene is TRBV6-1, the J gene TRBJ1-1; TRBD1 is a possible D gene (6 bases). This CDR3 has 14 amino acids. Germline lookup yields CDR1 MNHNS and CDR2 SASEGT. V gave up 7 bases and J gave up 5 bases, with 17 bases separating them. CDR3 residues: CASIKGGGWTEAFF. The DNA for the CDR3 is TGTGCCAGCATAAAAGGGGGGGGATGGACTGAAGCTTTCTTT.

This chain joins TRBV9 and TRBJ2-1; 13 nucleotides line up with TRBD2. The CDR3 is made up of 13 amino acids. Unmatched junction bases numbered 2, after V lost 8 bases and J lost 6 bases. The germline gives CDR1 SGDLS, CDR2 YYNGEE. The CDR3 DNA reads as TGTGCCAGACTAGCGGGAGGGCCCAATGAGCAGTTCTTC. Translating it yields CARLAGGPNEQFF.

The gene calls are TRBV6-1 and TRBJ1-4; 9 bases are a match to TRBD1. Trimming at V came to 6 bases and at J to 8 bases, leaving 7 bases not matched to a gene. Germline CDR1 reads MNHNS; CDR2 reads SASEGT. The CDR3 sequence is 14 residues long. The CDR3 sequence: CASRRDRVDEKLFF. The CDR3 bases are TGTGCCAGCAGGAGGGACAGGGTTGACGAAAAACTGTTTTTT.

The chain links TRBV7-2 to TRBJ1-2; D gene uncertain. The CDR3 runs to 14 residues. V was clipped by 1 base and J by 0 bases, with 6 bases between them. CDR1 and CDR2 from the germline V gene are SGHTA and FQGNSA. CDR3 bases: TGTGCCAGCAGCTTAGTTACAGCTAACTATGGCTACACCTTC. The encoded protein is CASSLVTANYGYTF.

The chain combines TRBV28 with TRBJ1-6; 7 nucleotides agree with TRBD1. The junction had 7 bases not matched to a gene; V was cut back by 5 bases and J by 0 bases. CDR1 is MDHEN and CDR2 is SYDVKM in the germline V gene. The CDR3 is 17 residues long. CDR3 protein: CASSPPGQSSYNSPLHF. DNA for the CDR3: TGTGCCAGCAGTCCACCGGGACAGAGCTCCTATAATTCACCCCTCCACTTT.

This rearrangement joins TRBV5-1 to TRBJ2-3; 12 nucleotides line up with TRBD1. Germline V gene data show CDR1 as SGHRS and CDR2 as YFSETQ. The CDR3 totals 16 residues. V shed 4 bases and J 6 bases; nucleotides not matched to a gene: 9. CDR3 region: CASSGGTGGYRDTQYF. The CDR3 DNA is TGCGCCAGCAGCGGGGGGACAGGGGGCTACCGGGATACGCAGTATTTT. Looking up the rest from reference TRBV5-1 and TRBJ2-3 gives the full variable domain: KAGVTQTPRYLIKTRGQQVTLSCSPISGHRSVSWYQQTPGQGLQFLFEYFSETQRNKGNFPGRFSGRQFSNSRSEMNVSTLELGDSALYLCASSGGTGGYRDTQYFGPGTRLTVL.

The chain combines TRBV30 with TRBJ2-7, with 7 bases lining up with TRBD1. V was pared by 8 bases and J by 2 bases, with 9 bases of the junction left unmatched. Germline V gene sequence: CDR1 GTSNPN, CDR2 SVGIG (reference sequence). This CDR3 has 13 residues. The CDR3 sequence is CADPTGVPYEQYF. CDR3 DNA: TGTGCCGACCCCACAGGGGTCCCCTACGAGCAGTACTTC.

The rearrangement links TRBV7-6 to TRBJ2-7, with D perhaps matching TRBD2 (6 bases). The CDR3 consists of 13 residues. The germline V gene encodes CDR1 SGHVS and CDR2 FNYEAQ. The V gene lost 1 base and the J gene lost 12 bases, with 16 bases spanning the gap. CDR3 coding DNA: TGTGCCAGCAGCTTAGGAGATAAGACGGAGGGGTACTTC. Its translation: CASSLGDKTEGYF.

This chain connects TRBV7-3 to TRBJ2-1; TRBD1 matches 10 bases. CDR1 is SGHTA and CDR2 is FQGTGA in the germline V gene. Trimming took 4 bases from V and 5 from J; bases not matched to a gene: 5. This CDR3 is built from 15 residues. CDR3 in DNA: TGTGCCAGCAGCTACTCGGGACAGGGGAACAATGAGCAGTTCTTC. It is translated as CASSYSGQGNNEQFF.

V usage is TRBV15 and J usage is TRBJ1-1; TRBD1 agrees at 7 bases. J gave up 1 base and V 3 bases, and 17 bases lay outside the gene matches. CDR1 LNHNV and CDR2 YYDKDF come from the germline V gene (reference sequence). This CDR3 is built from 19 residues. CDR3 loop: CATSSTGTESITKNTEAFF. The CDR3 DNA follows: TGTGCCACCAGCAGTACCGGGACAGAATCTATTACAAAGAACACTGAAGCTTTCTTT.

J is TRBJ2-7 and V is TRBV6-5, with 8 bases identical to TRBD1. J was trimmed by 2 bases and V by 6 bases; bases with no gene match: 9. Per the germline V gene, CDR1 is MNHEY and CDR2 is SVGAGI. There are 15 residues in the CDR3. The chain's CDR3 is CASSSRQGSTYEQYF. CDR3 nucleotides: TGTGCCAGCAGCTCCCGACAGGGGTCTACCTACGAGCAGTACTTC.

J is TRBJ1-5 and V is TRBV2; D unclear. V gave up 7 bases and J gave up 9 bases, with 16 bases separating them. From germline, CDR1 is SNHLY and CDR2 FYNNEI. There are 13 residues in the CDR3. CDR3 DNA: TGTGCCAGCAAGTCCTCTGCGCGCGGGCCCCAGCATTTT. It is translated as CASKSSARGPQHF. The full variable domain, completed using reference TRBV2 and TRBJ1-5, is EPEVTQTPSHQVTQMGQEVILRCVPISNHLYFYWYRQILGQKVEFLVSFYNNEISEKSEIFDDQFSVERPDGSNFTLKIRSTKLEDSAMYFCASKSSARGPQHFGDGTRLSIL.